This T cell receptor (beta chain) originates from a study of cytomegalovirus exposure and HLA in healthy donors. The PCR was carried out with 60 Vbeta primers and 13 Jbeta primers. TCRdb's copy holds only in-frame clones and misses some; the assay was immunoSEQ multiplex PCR. Of 180,000 or so clones listed, 80% are singletons. The germline V gene encodes CDR1 SGHRS and CDR2 YFSETQ. V shed 4 bases and J shed 2 bases, with 15 bases lying between them. The CDR3 loop spans 15 amino acids. The sequence derives from a woman aged 25 to 45 in good health and CMV-seronegative. The source material was PBMCs. The genes are TRBV5-1 and TRBJ1-2; perhaps TRBD1 as D (6 bases). The CDR3 bases are TGCGCCAGCAGCCTACAGGGCCCAGACAACTATGGCTACACCTTC. Protein product: CASSLQGPDNYGYTF.